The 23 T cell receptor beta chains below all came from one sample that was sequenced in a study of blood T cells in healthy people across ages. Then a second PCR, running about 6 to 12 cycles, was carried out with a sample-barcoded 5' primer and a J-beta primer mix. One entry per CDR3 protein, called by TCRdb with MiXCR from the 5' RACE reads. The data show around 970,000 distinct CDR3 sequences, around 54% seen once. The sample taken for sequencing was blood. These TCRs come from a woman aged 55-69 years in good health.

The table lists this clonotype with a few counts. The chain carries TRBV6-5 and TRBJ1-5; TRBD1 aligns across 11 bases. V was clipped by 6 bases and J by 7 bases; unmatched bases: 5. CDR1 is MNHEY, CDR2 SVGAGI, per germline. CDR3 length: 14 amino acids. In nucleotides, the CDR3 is TGTGCCAGCAGAGAGGACAGGGGGCGGCAGCCCCAGCATTTT. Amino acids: CASREDRGRQPQHF.

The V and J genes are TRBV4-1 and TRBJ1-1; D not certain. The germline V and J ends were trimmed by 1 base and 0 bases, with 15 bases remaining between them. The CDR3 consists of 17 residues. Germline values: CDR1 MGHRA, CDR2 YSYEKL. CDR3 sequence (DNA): TGCGCCAGCAGCCAAGTGGGTCGGCGGCGAATGAACACTGAAGCTTTCTTT. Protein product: CASSQVGRRRMNTEAFF.

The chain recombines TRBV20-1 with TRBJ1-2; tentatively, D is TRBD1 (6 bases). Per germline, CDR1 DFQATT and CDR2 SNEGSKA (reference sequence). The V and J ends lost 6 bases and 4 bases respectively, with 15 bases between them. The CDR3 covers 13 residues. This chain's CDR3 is CSAPSGGRYGYTF. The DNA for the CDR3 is TGCAGTGCCCCCTCGGGGGGCCGCTATGGCTACACCTTC.

In DNA form, the CDR3 reads TGTGCCAGCAGTGACTGGGTGTCGGATACGCAGTATTTT. The encoded protein is CASSDWVSDTQYF. The chain recombines TRBV6-4 with TRBJ2-3; D call uncertain. The CDR3 runs 13 residues. The V gene lost 1 base and the J gene lost 6 bases, with 8 bases spanning the gap. The germline gives CDR1 MRHNA, CDR2 SNTAGT.

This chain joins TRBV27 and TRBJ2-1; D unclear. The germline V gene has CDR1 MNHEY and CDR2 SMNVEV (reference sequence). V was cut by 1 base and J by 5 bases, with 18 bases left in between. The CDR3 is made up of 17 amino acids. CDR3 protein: CASSLLQATGKNNEQFF. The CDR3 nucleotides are TGTGCCAGCAGTTTATTGCAGGCAACCGGAAAAAACAATGAGCAGTTCTTC.

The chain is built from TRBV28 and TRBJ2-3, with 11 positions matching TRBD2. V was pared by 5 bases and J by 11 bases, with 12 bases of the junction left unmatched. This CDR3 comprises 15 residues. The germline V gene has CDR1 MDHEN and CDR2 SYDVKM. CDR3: CASSRGTSGTRWQYF. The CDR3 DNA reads TGTGCCAGCAGTCGCGGGACTAGCGGTACTCGGTGGCAGTATTTT.

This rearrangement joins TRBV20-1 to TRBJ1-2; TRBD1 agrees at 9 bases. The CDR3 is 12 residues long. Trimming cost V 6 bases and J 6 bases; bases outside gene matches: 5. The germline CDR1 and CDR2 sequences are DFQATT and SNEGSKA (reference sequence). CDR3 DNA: TGCAGTGCCAATGACAGGGGGAATGGCTACACCTTC. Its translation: CSANDRGNGYTF.

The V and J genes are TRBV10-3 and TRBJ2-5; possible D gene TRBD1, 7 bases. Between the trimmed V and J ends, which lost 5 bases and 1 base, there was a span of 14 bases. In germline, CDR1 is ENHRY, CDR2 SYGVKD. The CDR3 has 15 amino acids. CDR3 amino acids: CAISSAGGSQETQYF. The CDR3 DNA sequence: TGTGCCATCAGTTCTGCAGGGGGGTCCCAAGAGACCCAGTACTTC.

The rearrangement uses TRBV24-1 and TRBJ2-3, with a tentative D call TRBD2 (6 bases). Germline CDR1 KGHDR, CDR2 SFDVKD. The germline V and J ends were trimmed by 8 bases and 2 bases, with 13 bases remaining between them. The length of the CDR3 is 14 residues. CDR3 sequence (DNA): TGTGCCACCAAAGGACGGGGGATCACAGATACGCAGTATTTT. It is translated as CATKGRGITDTQYF.

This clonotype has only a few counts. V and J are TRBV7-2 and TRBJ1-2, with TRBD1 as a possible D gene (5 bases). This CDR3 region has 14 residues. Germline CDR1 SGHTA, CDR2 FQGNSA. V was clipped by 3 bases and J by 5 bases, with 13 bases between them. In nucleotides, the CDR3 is TGTGCCAGCAGCTTCGGGGGAGTCGGGTATGGCTACACCTTC. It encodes CASSFGGVGYGYTF.

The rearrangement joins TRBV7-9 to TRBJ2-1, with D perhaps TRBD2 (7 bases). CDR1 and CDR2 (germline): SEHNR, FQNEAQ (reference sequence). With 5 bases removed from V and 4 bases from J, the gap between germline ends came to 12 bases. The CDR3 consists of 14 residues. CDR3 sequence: CASSGGGAYNEQFF. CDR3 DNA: TGTGCCAGCAGCGGAGGGGGGGCTTACAATGAGCAGTTCTTC.

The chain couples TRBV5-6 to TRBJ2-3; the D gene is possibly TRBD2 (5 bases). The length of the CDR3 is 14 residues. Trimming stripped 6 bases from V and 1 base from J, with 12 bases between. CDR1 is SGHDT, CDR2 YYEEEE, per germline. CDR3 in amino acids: CASNGNGGTDTQYF. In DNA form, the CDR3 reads TGTGCCAGCAACGGGAATGGGGGCACAGATACGCAGTATTTT. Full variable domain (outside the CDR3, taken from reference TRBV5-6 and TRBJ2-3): DAGVTQSPTHLIKTRGQQVTLRCSPKSGHDTVSWYQQALGQGPQFIFQYYEEEERQRGNFPDRFSGHQFPNYSSELNVNALLLGDSALYLCASNGNGGTDTQYFGPGTRLTVL.

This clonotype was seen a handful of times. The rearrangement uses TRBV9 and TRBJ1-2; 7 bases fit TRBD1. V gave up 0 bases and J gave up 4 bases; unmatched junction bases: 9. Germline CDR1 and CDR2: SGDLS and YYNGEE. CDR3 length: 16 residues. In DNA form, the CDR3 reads TGTGCCAGCAGCGTAGATGGGCAGGGGGTTCCCTATGGCTACACCTTC. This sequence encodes CASSVDGQGVPYGYTF.

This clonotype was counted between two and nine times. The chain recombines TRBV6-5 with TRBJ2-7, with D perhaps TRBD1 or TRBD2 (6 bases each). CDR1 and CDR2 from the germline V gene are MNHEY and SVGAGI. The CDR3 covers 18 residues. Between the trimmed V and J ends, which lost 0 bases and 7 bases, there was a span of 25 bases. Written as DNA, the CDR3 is TGTGCCAGCAGTTACTCCGGCCTAATAGACTCGCAGGGGAGGGAGCAGTACTTC. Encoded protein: CASSYSGLIDSQGREQYF.

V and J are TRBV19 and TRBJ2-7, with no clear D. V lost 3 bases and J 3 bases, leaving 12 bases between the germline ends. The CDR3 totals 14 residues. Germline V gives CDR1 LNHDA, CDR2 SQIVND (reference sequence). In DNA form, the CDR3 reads TGTGCCAGTAGTATTTACCTATCAGGCTACGAGCAGTACTTC. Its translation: CASSIYLSGYEQYF.

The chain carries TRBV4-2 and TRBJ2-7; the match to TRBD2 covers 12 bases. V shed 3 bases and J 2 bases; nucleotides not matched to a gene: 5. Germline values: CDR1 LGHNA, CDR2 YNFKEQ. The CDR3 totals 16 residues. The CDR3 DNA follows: TGTGCCAGCAGCCAGGCGACTAGCGGGAGCACCTACGAGCAGTACTTC. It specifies CASSQATSGSTYEQYF.

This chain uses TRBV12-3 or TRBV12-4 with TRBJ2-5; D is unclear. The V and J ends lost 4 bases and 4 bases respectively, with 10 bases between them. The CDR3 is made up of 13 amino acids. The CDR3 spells CASSSPPGETQYF. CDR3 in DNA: TGTGCCAGCAGTTCCCCCCCCGGAGAGACCCAGTACTTC.

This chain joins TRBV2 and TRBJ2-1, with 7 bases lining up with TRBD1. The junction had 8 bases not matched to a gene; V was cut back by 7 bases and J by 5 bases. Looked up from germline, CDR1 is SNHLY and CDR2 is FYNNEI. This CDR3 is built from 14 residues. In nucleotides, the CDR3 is TGTGCCAGCACTGGGGACAGTGGAGACAATGAGCAGTTCTTC. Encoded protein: CASTGDSGDNEQFF.

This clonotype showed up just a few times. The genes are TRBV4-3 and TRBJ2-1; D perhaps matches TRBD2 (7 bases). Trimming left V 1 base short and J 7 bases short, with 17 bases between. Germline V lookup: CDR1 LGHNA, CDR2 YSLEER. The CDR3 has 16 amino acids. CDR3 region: CASSQVWGGRKNEQFF. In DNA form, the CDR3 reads TGCGCCAGCAGCCAAGTGTGGGGGGGGCGTAAGAATGAGCAGTTCTTC.

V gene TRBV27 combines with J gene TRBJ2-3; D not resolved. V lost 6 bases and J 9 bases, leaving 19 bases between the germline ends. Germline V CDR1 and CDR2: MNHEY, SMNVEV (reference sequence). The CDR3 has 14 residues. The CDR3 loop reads CASRLLWSDPTQYF. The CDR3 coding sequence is TGTGCCAGCAGACTTCTCTGGTCGGATCCAACGCAGTATTTT.

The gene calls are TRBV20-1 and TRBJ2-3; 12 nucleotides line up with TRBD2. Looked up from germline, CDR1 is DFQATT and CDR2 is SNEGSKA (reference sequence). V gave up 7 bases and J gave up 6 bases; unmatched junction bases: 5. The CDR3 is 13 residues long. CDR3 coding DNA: TGCAGTGGACTAGCGGGAGTGGTCGATACGCAGTATTTT. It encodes CSGLAGVVDTQYF.

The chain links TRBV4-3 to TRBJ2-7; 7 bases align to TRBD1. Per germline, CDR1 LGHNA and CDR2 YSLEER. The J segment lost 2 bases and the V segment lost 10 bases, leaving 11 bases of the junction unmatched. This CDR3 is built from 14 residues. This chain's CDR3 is CANRGQPAPYEQYF. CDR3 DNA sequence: TGCGCCAACAGGGGACAACCTGCTCCCTACGAGCAGTACTTC.

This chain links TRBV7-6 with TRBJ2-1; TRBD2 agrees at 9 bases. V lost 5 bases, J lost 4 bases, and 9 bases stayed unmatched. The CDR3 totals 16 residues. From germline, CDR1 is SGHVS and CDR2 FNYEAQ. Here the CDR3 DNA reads TGTGCCAGCAGCGCGGTAGCGGGAGCTCTGTACAATGAGCAGTTCTTC. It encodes CASSAVAGALYNEQFF.